These T cell receptor beta chains were read from a single sample in a study of neurological immune-mediated disorders. MiXCR, run by TCRdb on the 5' RACE reads, gives a single entry per CDR3 protein. The sample carries tens of thousands of distinct CDR3 sequences, around 7% recorded once. Material for sequencing was CD4+ T cells from blood. Receptors were obtained from a man aged 50-60 years in good health. The conserved cysteine and the conserved F or W are not part of the CDR3 here. Clone sizes are given selectively: once, few, many, or a class where the clone is expanded.

>TRBJ2-7|TRBV7-2|medium-sized
ASSRDRPYEQY
>TRBJ2-7|TRBV3-1|many
ASSQDRLAGVNEQY
>TRBJ2-6|TRBV7-2|many
ASSRSGANVLT
>TRBJ2-7|TRBV28|many
ASSSLGLPGPYEQY
>TRBJ2-7|TRBV18|.
ASSAGGDYEQY
>TRBJ2-4|TRBV5-6|.
ASSFYICSASLGTGGNIQY
>TRBJ2-1|TRBV5-1|many
ASSLALVIGQSYNEQF
>TRBJ2-2|TRBV7-2|many
ASSYNTIAGGPMNTGELF
>TRBJ2-7|TRBV20-1|.
SAKDYAGTEQY
>TRBJ2-1|TRBV7-9|.
ASSYVTGLAGLKENEQF
>TRBJ1-1|TRBV28|many
ASTRPNTEAF
>TRBJ1-2|TRBV12-3/TRBV12-4|many
ASSPTGGTYGYT
>TRBJ2-3|TRBV10-3|many
AISESSGRAWTDTQY